This paragraph reports one T cell receptor (beta chain). What it binds is unknown. The CDR3 is made up of 13 amino acids. The ends were cut back, 6 bases at V and 4 bases at J, with 10 bases in the middle. CDR1 and CDR2 from the germline V gene are MDHEN and SYDVKM. The record originates from a study of identifying expanded T cells in peripheral blood. Sequencing used immunoSEQ multiplex PCR; TCRdb keeps in-frame clones, though not all of them. The table includes approximately 90,000 clones, about 90% detected once. Study-level findings and limits: Approximately 2-week clone count variance significantly increased as total template count grew.

The sample taken for sequencing was blood. The chain employs TRBV28 and TRBJ1-5; tentative D call: TRBD1 (6 bases). The sequence came from a person between 18 and 75 years old in good health. CDR3 residues: CASRPTGNQPQHF. The CDR3 coding sequence is TGTGCCAGCAGACCCACAGGGAATCAGCCCCAGCATTTT.